A selection of T cell receptor beta chains follows, all from one sample in a study of OX40 agonist ivuxolimab in advanced cancers. Produced via immunoSEQ multiplex PCR; TCRdb's table is partial and in-frame only. This table has 70,000 to 100,000 clones, 70% to 90% appearing once. The sample here was CD4+ or CD8+ T cells sorted from blood, taken in a trial of the OX40 agonist ivuxolimab. These receptors originate from an adult with an advanced solid tumor such as melanoma, head and neck, liver or kidney cancer. CDR3s include the opening cysteine and the closing phenylalanine or tryptophan. The order of the fields is CDR3 DNA, CDR3 protein, D gene, clone size, J gene, V gene. D genes are given only for firm matches. Clone size appears in some rows only: once, few, many, or a class for an expanded clone.

CDR3 DNA: TGTGCCAGCAAGCAGGGGGCAGGGGGCTACACCTTC; CDR3 protein: CASKQGAGGYTF; D gene: TRBD1; clone size: .; J gene: TRBJ1-2; V gene: TRBV6-9
CDR3 DNA: TGCGCCAGCAGCTCCCCTGGGGGGTACGAGCAGTACTTC; CDR3 protein: CASSSPGGYEQYF; D gene: .; clone size: .; J gene: TRBJ2-7; V gene: TRBV5-1
CDR3 DNA: TGTGCCAGCAGCTTAGGGAGTGAAAATGGCGATGGCTACACCTTC; CDR3 protein: CASSLGSENGDGYTF; D gene: .; clone size: .; J gene: TRBJ1-2; V gene: TRBV7-8
CDR3 DNA: TGTGCCAGCAGCTTAGGTCCAGGTAGTTATGGCTACACCTTC; CDR3 protein: CASSLGPGSYGYTF; D gene: .; clone size: .; J gene: TRBJ1-2; V gene: TRBV7-2
CDR3 DNA: TGCGCCAGCAGCTTGATGGCTAGCGGGTATAACACCGGGGAGCTGTTTTTT; CDR3 protein: CASSLMASGYNTGELFF; D gene: TRBD2; clone size: .; J gene: TRBJ2-2; V gene: TRBV5-1
CDR3 DNA: TGTGCCAGCAGCTCACTCAGAACCGGGACAGCGAACACCGGGGAGCTGTTTTTT; CDR3 protein: CASSSLRTGTANTGELFF; D gene: TRBD1; clone size: .; J gene: TRBJ2-2; V gene: TRBV7-9
CDR3 DNA: TGTGCCAGCAGCGCATACCGAGGGACTAGCCTGTCCTACAATGAGCAGTTCTTC; CDR3 protein: CASSAYRGTSLSYNEQFF; D gene: TRBD2; clone size: .; J gene: TRBJ2-1; V gene: TRBV7-9
CDR3 DNA: TGTGCCAGCAGCTTAAAGGGACTACAGTTTGAGACCCAGTACTTC; CDR3 protein: CASSLKGLQFETQYF; D gene: TRBD2; clone size: .; J gene: TRBJ2-5; V gene: TRBV5-4
CDR3 DNA: TGTGCCAGCAGCAAATATGTACAGGGGAATATTTGGCTATCTACCTACGAGCAGTACTTC; CDR3 protein: CASSKYVQGNIWLSTYEQYF; D gene: .; clone size: .; J gene: TRBJ2-7; V gene: TRBV21-1
CDR3 DNA: TGTGCCAGTAGTACTAGCGCAGGGGGGGATACGCAGTATTTT; CDR3 protein: CASSTSAGGDTQYF; D gene: .; clone size: .; J gene: TRBJ2-3; V gene: TRBV19
CDR3 DNA: TGTGCCAGCTCACAAAGGGAGGGAACGAACACTGAAGCTTTCTTT; CDR3 protein: CASSQREGTNTEAFF; D gene: .; clone size: .; J gene: TRBJ1-1; V gene: TRBV18
CDR3 DNA: TGTGCCAGCAGTGAAGGTGGGGTGGGGGTGACTGAAGCTTTCTTT; CDR3 protein: CASSEGGVGVTEAFF; D gene: .; clone size: .; J gene: TRBJ1-1; V gene: TRBV6-1
CDR3 DNA: TGTGCCAGCAGCCGCGGCCGGGGTCGCTACGAGCAGTACTTC; CDR3 protein: CASSRGRGRYEQYF; D gene: .; clone size: .; J gene: TRBJ2-7; V gene: TRBV7-2
CDR3 DNA: TGTGCCAGCAGTTTTAGCGGGAGATACACCGGGGAGCTGTTTTTT; CDR3 protein: CASSFSGRYTGELFF; D gene: TRBD2; clone size: once; J gene: TRBJ2-2; V gene: TRBV28
CDR3 DNA: TGTGCCAGCAGTTACTTTCAGACTGATCAGCCACAGCATTTT; CDR3 protein: CASSYFQTDQPQHF; D gene: .; clone size: .; J gene: TRBJ1-5; V gene: TRBV6-6
CDR3 DNA: TGTGCCAGCAATCAGGGGGGGGCTCGTCTTGCCGAGCAGTACTTC; CDR3 protein: CASNQGGARLAEQYF; D gene: .; clone size: .; J gene: TRBJ2-7; V gene: TRBV5-8
CDR3 DNA: TGTGCCTGGAGTCTAGCGGGTTACGAGCAGTACTTC; CDR3 protein: CAWSLAGYEQYF; D gene: TRBD2; clone size: .; J gene: TRBJ2-7; V gene: TRBV30
CDR3 DNA: TGTGCCAGCAGCGTAGTTCGAACTAGCGGGAGAATGTTCTTC; CDR3 protein: CASSVVRTSGRMFF; D gene: TRBD2; clone size: .; J gene: TRBJ2-1; V gene: TRBV9
CDR3 DNA: TGTGCCAGCATTGGACAGCCCACCGGGGAGCTGTTTTTT; CDR3 protein: CASIGQPTGELFF; D gene: .; clone size: few; J gene: TRBJ2-2; V gene: TRBV5-8
CDR3 DNA: TGTGCCAGCAGCGGCAATGGGTATAGCAATCAGCCCCAGCATTTT; CDR3 protein: CASSGNGYSNQPQHF; D gene: .; clone size: .; J gene: TRBJ1-5; V gene: TRBV9
CDR3 DNA: TGTGCCAGCAGCCCGATGGGACAGATGAACACTGAAGCTTTCTTT; CDR3 protein: CASSPMGQMNTEAFF; D gene: TRBD1; clone size: .; J gene: TRBJ1-1; V gene: TRBV7-2
CDR3 DNA: TGTGCCAGCAGCCCGACTGTTTCTAACGAGCAGTACTTC; CDR3 protein: CASSPTVSNEQYF; D gene: .; clone size: .; J gene: TRBJ2-7; V gene: TRBV9
CDR3 DNA: TGTGCCACCAGCGCCGGACTAGCGACGGGAGAGCAGTACTTC; CDR3 protein: CATSAGLATGEQYF; D gene: TRBD2; clone size: .; J gene: TRBJ2-7; V gene: TRBV15
CDR3 DNA: TGTGCCTGGAGTGTACAGGGGGGGACCGGGGAGCTGTTTTTT; CDR3 protein: CAWSVQGGTGELFF; D gene: .; clone size: .; J gene: TRBJ2-2; V gene: TRBV30
CDR3 DNA: TGCGCCAGCAGCTGGACTAGCACGAACACCGGGGAGCTGTTTTTT; CDR3 protein: CASSWTSTNTGELFF; D gene: TRBD2; clone size: .; J gene: TRBJ2-2; V gene: TRBV5-1
CDR3 DNA: TGTGCCAGCAGCTTGGATGTAAGCTCCTACAATGAGCAGTTCTTC; CDR3 protein: CASSLDVSSYNEQFF; D gene: .; clone size: .; J gene: TRBJ2-1; V gene: TRBV5-6
CDR3 DNA: TGTGCCAGCAGCCTCCTCGATGCGGTAGCTAACTATGGCTACACCTTC; CDR3 protein: CASSLLDAVANYGYTF; D gene: .; clone size: once; J gene: TRBJ1-2; V gene: TRBV5-4
CDR3 DNA: TGTGCCAGCTCACCATGGTCCGGAAATCGGCAGTACTTC; CDR3 protein: CASSPWSGNRQYF; D gene: .; clone size: .; J gene: TRBJ2-7; V gene: TRBV18
CDR3 DNA: TGTGCCAGCAGCGCCTACCTCGGGACTGGGGCCAACGTCCTGACTTTC; CDR3 protein: CASSAYLGTGANVLTF; D gene: .; clone size: .; J gene: TRBJ2-6; V gene: TRBV19
CDR3 DNA: TGTGCCTGGAGTCTGAGTGAAGCTTTCTTT; CDR3 protein: CAWSLSEAFF; D gene: .; clone size: .; J gene: TRBJ1-1; V gene: TRBV30
CDR3 DNA: TGTGCCAGCAGTTCCCTCCGGGGGCCGAACGAGCAGTACTTC; CDR3 protein: CASSSLRGPNEQYF; D gene: .; clone size: .; J gene: TRBJ2-7; V gene: TRBV6-6
CDR3 DNA: TGTGCCAGCACACGGACAGGGGGGTACAATGAGCAGTTCTTC; CDR3 protein: CASTRTGGYNEQFF; D gene: TRBD1; clone size: once; J gene: TRBJ2-1; V gene: TRBV2
CDR3 DNA: TGTGCCAGCAGCTCGCAGGGTTACGAGCAGTACTTC; CDR3 protein: CASSSQGYEQYF; D gene: .; clone size: .; J gene: TRBJ2-7; V gene: TRBV7-9
CDR3 DNA: TGTGCCAGCAGCTTGGAAGGACTAGCGGGAGGGCACGTGAATCAGTATTTT; CDR3 protein: CASSLEGLAGGHVNQYF; D gene: TRBD2; clone size: .; J gene: TRBJ2-3; V gene: TRBV5-8
CDR3 DNA: TGCGCCAGCATCCGGGGGGAAGCGGGCACCTCCTACAATGAGCAGTTCTTC; CDR3 protein: CASIRGEAGTSYNEQFF; D gene: TRBD2; clone size: .; J gene: TRBJ2-1; V gene: TRBV5-1